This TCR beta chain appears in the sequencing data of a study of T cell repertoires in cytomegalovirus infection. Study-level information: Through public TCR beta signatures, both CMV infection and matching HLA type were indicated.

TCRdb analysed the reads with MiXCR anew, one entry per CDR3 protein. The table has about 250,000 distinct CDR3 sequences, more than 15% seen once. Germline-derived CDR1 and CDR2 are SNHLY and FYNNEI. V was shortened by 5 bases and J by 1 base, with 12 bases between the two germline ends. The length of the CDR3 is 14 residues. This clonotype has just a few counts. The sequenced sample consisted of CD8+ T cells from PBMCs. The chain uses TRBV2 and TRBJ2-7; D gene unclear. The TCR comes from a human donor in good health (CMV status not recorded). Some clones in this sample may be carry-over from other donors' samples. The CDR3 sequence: CASSTPDGSYEQYF. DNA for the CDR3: TGTGCCAGCAGTACTCCGGACGGATCCTACGAGCAGTACTTC. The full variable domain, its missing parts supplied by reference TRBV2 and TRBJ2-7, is EPEVTQTPSHQVTQMGQEVILRCVPISNHLYFYWYRQILGQKVEFLVSFYNNEISEKSEIFDDQFSVERPDGSNFTLKIRSTKLEDSAMYFCASSTPDGSYEQYFGPGTRLTVT.